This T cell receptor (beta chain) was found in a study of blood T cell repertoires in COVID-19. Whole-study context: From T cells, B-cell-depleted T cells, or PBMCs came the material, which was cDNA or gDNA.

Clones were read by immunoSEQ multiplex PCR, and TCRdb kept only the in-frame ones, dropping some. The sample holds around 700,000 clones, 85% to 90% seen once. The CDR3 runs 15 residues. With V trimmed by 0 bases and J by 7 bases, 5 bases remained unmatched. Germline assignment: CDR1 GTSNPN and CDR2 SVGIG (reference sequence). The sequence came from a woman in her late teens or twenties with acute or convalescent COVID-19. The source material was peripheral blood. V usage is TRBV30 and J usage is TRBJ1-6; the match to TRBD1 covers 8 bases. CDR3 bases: TGTGCCTGGAGTGTAAGACAGGGGCAAAATTCACCCCTCCACTTT. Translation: CAWSVRQGQNSPLHF.